The text below deals with one T cell receptor beta chain. Its antigen is unknown. Measured with immunoSEQ multiplex PCR; TCRdb has only the in-frame clones, and not every one. The sample has over 50,000 clones, about nine tenths seen once. Time point: week 5, during vaccination. Doses consisted of 300 ug of mutant IDH1 20-mer peptide each, paired with topical imiquimod. This sample is part of a study of a mutant IDH1 vaccine in newly diagnosed glioma. Germline V gene sequence: CDR1 MNHEY, CDR2 SVGAGI. The CDR3 length is 15 residues. J was trimmed by 6 bases and V by 6 bases; bases with no gene match: 10.

The receptor comes from a woman in her forties with glioma. The sequencing here drew on PBMCs, taken from a glioma patient whose treatment included an IDH1 peptide vaccine. The chain uses TRBV6-5 and TRBJ1-5, with 8 bases identical to TRBD1. CDR3 in DNA: TGTGCCAGCAGACCGGACAGGGCGGGTGGTCAGCCCCAGCATTTT. It encodes CASRPDRAGGQPQHF.